This TCR beta chain appears in the sequencing data of a study of PD-1 blockade in mismatch repair-deficient tumors. V lost 5 bases and J lost 4, with 9 bases in between. CDR1 LGHNA and CDR2 YSLEER come from the germline V gene. The CDR3 is 14 amino acids. Measured with immunoSEQ multiplex PCR; TCRdb has only the in-frame clones, and not every one. Among fewer than 100,000 clones listed, roughly 80% were seen once. Source: peripheral blood, taken 12 weeks after starting pembrolizumab. The clonotype comes from an adult with mismatch repair-deficient cancer. This chain connects TRBV4-3 to TRBJ2-6; D remains unclear. The CDR3 nucleotides read TGCGCCAGCAGCTTCAAGTCAGGGGCCAACGTCCTGACTTTC. This translates into CASSFKSGANVLTF.